This T cell receptor (beta chain) is from a study of T cell responses to AZD1222 COVID-19 vaccine. As for this clone: The antigen is undetermined.

Points from the study as a whole: Spike-specific TCRs gained breadth and depth after people received two AZD1222 doses. Sampling that yielded the repertoires occurred only after the peak T cell response.

Data came from immunoSEQ multiplex PCR; TCRdb stores just in-frame clones and leaves some out. The sample includes 130,000 or so clones, 85% to 90% of them seen just once. The V gene's germline CDR1 is MNHEY and CDR2 SVGAGI. V lost 5 bases, J lost 13 bases, and 16 bases stayed unmatched. The CDR3 spans 15 residues. Material: peripheral blood, obtained on day 0 of MenACWY control vaccination. This chain connects TRBV6-5 to TRBJ2-5; 10 bases match TRBD1. The TCR comes from an adult in good health. This CDR3 reads CASSPDQRDRGPSYF. As DNA, the CDR3 is TGTGCCAGCAGTCCTGACCAGCGGGACAGGGGTCCCTCGTACTTC.